These 12 T cell receptor beta chains came from one sample sequenced in a study of human T cells and chemical hapten exposure. Time point specified: patch test 2, 6 weeks after DPC sensitization. As for treatment: therapeutic diphenylcyclopropenone sensitization with weekly scalp DPC. Each CDR3 protein is one row after TCRdb ran MiXCR on the RACE reads. The table includes about 94,000 distinct CDR3 sequences, about 9.3% detected once. Material: whole blood, obtained in connection with sensitization to the hapten diphenylcyclopropenone (DPC). The origin of the receptors is a woman between 40 and 50 years old with alopecia areata. Some clones in this sample may be carry-over from other donors' samples.

The V and J genes are TRBV6-6 and TRBJ2-3; TRBD1 agrees at 9 bases. V shed 2 bases, J shed 2 bases, and the junction held 14 bases outside the gene matches. The CDR3 covers 19 residues. Germline loops: CDR1 MNHNY, CDR2 SVGAGI (reference sequence). The CDR3 loop is CASSYLRSQGAISTDTQYF. In DNA form, the CDR3 reads TGTGCCAGCAGTTACCTTAGATCACAGGGGGCCATATCCACAGATACGCAGTATTTT.

V and J are TRBV7-2 and TRBJ1-2; 7 positions agree with TRBD1. CDR1 is SGHTA and CDR2 is FQGNSA in the germline V gene. There are 16 residues in the CDR3. Losses at the gene ends were 1 base for V and 2 bases for J; bases not matched to a gene: 7. The CDR3 reads CASSLGGTGVNYGYTF. CDR3 coding DNA: TGTGCCAGCAGCTTAGGGGGCACAGGGGTGAACTATGGCTACACCTTC. The full variable domain, completed using reference TRBV7-2 and TRBJ1-2, is GAGVSQSPSNKVTEKGKDVELRCDPISGHTALYWYRQSLGQGLEFLIYFQGNSAPDKSGLPSDRFSAERTGGSVSTLTIQRTQQEDSAVYLCASSLGGTGVNYGYTFGSGTRLTVV.

This clonotype was counted many times. This chain links TRBV3-1 with TRBJ1-1; the D is unclear. The CDR3 length is 13 residues. Germline loops: CDR1 LGHDT, CDR2 YNNKEL (reference sequence). Trimming pared 0 bases from V and 6 bases from J, leaving 8 bases between. In DNA form, the CDR3 reads TGTGCCAGCAGCCAAGAGGGCGGATCTGAAGCTTTCTTT. Translating it yields CASSQEGGSEAFF.

This clonotype was observed a handful of times. The gene calls are TRBV5-1 and TRBJ2-1; no reliable D call. CDR3 length equals 14 residues. Germline V gene data show CDR1 as SGHRS and CDR2 as YFSETQ. Trimming took 2 bases from V and 2 from J, leaving 8 bases between them. The CDR3 coding sequence is TGCGCCAGCAGCTTTCCCAGCCCCTACAATGAGCAGTTCTTC. It is translated as CASSFPSPYNEQFF.

The table lists this clonotype with many counts. The rearrangement links TRBV28 to TRBJ2-3; 9 bases fit TRBD1. The J segment lost 4 bases and the V segment lost 8 bases, leaving 10 bases of the junction unmatched. This CDR3 spans 15 amino acids. Germline V gene sequence: CDR1 MDHEN, CDR2 SYDVKM. The CDR3 nucleotides are TGTGCCAGCGGATACAGGGGGCGCGTGCCAGATACGCAGTATTTT. It yields the protein CASGYRGRVPDTQYF.

As DNA, the CDR3 is TGTGCCAGCAGCTTAAGAAACACCATATATTTT. Its translation: CASSLRNTIYF. V gene TRBV28 combines with J gene TRBJ1-3, with D unresolved. Germline assignment: CDR1 MDHEN and CDR2 SYDVKM. The CDR3 runs 11 residues. V was shortened by 6 bases and J by 5 bases, with 5 bases between the two germline ends.

This clonotype was detected a few times. The V call is TRBV2, the J call TRBJ1-2, with a tentative D call TRBD1 (6 bases). V lost 2 bases to trimming and J lost 4 bases, with 8 bases between them. CDR3 length: 13 residues. CDR1 and CDR2 (germline): SNHLY, FYNNEI. The CDR3, as DNA: TGTGCCAGCAGTGAAATGGACAGCTATGGCTACACCTTC. Translation gives CASSEMDSYGYTF.

J is TRBJ2-4 and V is TRBV5-1; 7 nucleotides line up with TRBD2. This CDR3 spans 15 amino acids. The germline V gene has CDR1 SGHRS and CDR2 YFSETQ. Trimming at V came to 3 bases and at J to 5 bases, leaving 8 bases not matched to a gene. The CDR3 sequence is CASSSEGRGENIQYF. The CDR3 DNA follows: TGCGCCAGCAGCTCGGAGGGGAGGGGAGAAAACATTCAGTACTTC. The full variable domain, its missing parts supplied by reference TRBV5-1 and TRBJ2-4, is KAGVTQTPRYLIKTRGQQVTLSCSPISGHRSVSWYQQTPGQGLQFLFEYFSETQRNKGNFPGRFSGRQFSNSRSEMNVSTLELGDSALYLCASSSEGRGENIQYFGAGTRLSVL.

Ten or more counts support this clonotype. The rearrangement uses TRBV6-6 and TRBJ1-2; D gene uncertain. CDR1 and CDR2 from the germline V gene are MNHNY and SVGAGI (reference sequence). Trimming shortened V by 1 base and J by 4 bases, and 10 bases separated the two germline ends. The CDR3 is 14 residues long. CDR3 sequence: CASSYLESTYGYTF. Written as DNA, the CDR3 is TGTGCCAGCAGTTACTTAGAGTCCACCTATGGCTACACCTTC.

This clonotype was seen a few times. The chain couples TRBV5-4 to TRBJ2-7, with D perhaps matching TRBD2 (5 bases). The V gene lost 0 bases and the J gene lost 3 bases, with 10 bases spanning the gap. The germline V gene encodes CDR1 SGHNT and CDR2 YYREEE (reference sequence). This CDR3 region has 14 residues. CDR3 coding DNA: TGTGCCAGCAGCTTGGACCACCGGGGCTACGAGCAGTACTTC. Its protein product is CASSLDHRGYEQYF.

There are a few counts of this clonotype. The chain has TRBV7-8 and TRBJ2-3, with D perhaps TRBD2 (6 bases). The V end lost 5 bases, the J end lost 1 base, and 28 bases lay between the germline ends. The germline gives CDR1 SGHVS, CDR2 FQNEAQ. This CDR3 contains 20 residues. The DNA of the CDR3 is TGTGCCAGCAGCCGGTCGACTAGGAATCTTGCGAGTGGGCGCACAGATACGCAGTATTTT. It specifies CASSRSTRNLASGRTDTQYF. Full variable domain (remainder filled in from reference TRBV7-8 and TRBJ2-3): GAGVSQSPRYKVAKRGQDVALRCDPISGHVSLFWYQQALGQGPEFLTYFQNEAQLDKSGLPSDRFFAERPEGSVSTLKIQRTQQEDSAVYLCASSRSTRNLASGRTDTQYFGPGTRLTVL.

This chain links TRBV12-3 or TRBV12-4 with TRBJ2-5; 11 positions match TRBD2. The CDR3 totals 16 residues. Trimming at V came to 6 bases and at J to 4 bases, leaving 10 bases not matched to a gene. CDR3: CASSRWPGLAVETQYF. DNA for the CDR3: TGTGCCAGCAGCCGATGGCCGGGACTAGCGGTAGAGACCCAGTACTTC.